Detailed here is one T cell receptor (beta chain). Its target is not known. TCRdb reprocessed the 5' RACE reads via MiXCR and lists one record per CDR3 protein. The data hold fewer than 700,000 distinct CDR3 sequences, with over 15% observed a single time. The sample comes from a study of T-cell memory formation after mild COVID-19. The overall study: TCR clusters mostly belonged to single donors. Study outcomes and limitations: Researchers found some responding clones in pre-infection memory, a sign that cross-reactive memory joined. Among clones peaking at day 37 in the second wave, SARS-CoV-2 specificity remained unconfirmed. The study found balanced CD4/CD8 in clones contracting day 15 to 85 and a CD4+ lean in later expanders.

The CDR3 covers 15 residues. V gave up 3 bases and J gave up 5 bases; unmatched junction bases: 8. Germline V gene sequence: CDR1 LGHNT, CDR2 FRNRAP. The material sequenced was PBMCs or a T cell subset sorted from them (not recorded which). This chain connects TRBV12-5 to TRBJ2-5; 8 bases fit TRBD1. This receptor was identified in an adult woman who had mild COVID-19 (a few samples of this study predate the infection). Cell type and time point are not known. CDR3 sequence reads: CASGFGTGVYETQYF. The CDR3 nucleotides are TGTGCTAGTGGTTTCGGGACAGGCGTTTACGAGACCCAGTACTTC.